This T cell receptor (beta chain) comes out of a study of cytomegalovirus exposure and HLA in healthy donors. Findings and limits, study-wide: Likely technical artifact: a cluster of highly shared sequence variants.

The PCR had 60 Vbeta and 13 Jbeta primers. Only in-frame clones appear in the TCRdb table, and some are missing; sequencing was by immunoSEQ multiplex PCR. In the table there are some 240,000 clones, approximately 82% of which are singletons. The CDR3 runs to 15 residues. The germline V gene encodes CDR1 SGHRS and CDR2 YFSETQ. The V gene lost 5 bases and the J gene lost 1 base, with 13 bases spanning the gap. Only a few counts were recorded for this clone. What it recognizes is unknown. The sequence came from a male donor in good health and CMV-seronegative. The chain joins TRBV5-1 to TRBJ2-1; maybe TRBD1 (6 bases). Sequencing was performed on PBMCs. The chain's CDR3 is CASRSHRVSYNEQFF. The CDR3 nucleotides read TGCGCCAGCAGGTCACACAGGGTGTCCTACAATGAGCAGTTCTTC.